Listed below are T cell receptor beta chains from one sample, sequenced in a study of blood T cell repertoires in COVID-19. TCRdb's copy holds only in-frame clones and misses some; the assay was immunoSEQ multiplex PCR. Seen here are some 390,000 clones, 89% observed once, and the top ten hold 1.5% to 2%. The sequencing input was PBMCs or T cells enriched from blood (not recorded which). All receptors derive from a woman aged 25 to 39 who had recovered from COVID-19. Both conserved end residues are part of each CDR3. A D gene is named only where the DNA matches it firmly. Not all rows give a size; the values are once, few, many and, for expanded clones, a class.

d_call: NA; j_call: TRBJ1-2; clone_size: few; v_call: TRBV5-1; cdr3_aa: CASSTEQGLDGYTF; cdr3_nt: TGCGCCAGCAGCACCGAACAGGGTCTGGATGGCTACACCTTC
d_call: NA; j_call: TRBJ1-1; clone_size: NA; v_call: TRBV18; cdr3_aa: CASSATENTEAFF; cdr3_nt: TGTGCCAGCTCAGCGACAGAGAACACTGAAGCTTTCTTT
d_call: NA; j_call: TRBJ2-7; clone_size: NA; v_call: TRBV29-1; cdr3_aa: CSVAWGLNEQYF; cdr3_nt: TGCAGCGTTGCCTGGGGCCTAAACGAGCAGTACTTC
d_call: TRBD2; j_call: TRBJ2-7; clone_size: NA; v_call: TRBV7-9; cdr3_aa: CASSSPLAGGGIDAYEQYF; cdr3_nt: TGTGCCAGCAGCTCACCACTAGCGGGTGGGGGAATTGACGCCTACGAGCAGTACTTC
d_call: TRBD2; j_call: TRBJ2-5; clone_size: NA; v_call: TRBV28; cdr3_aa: CASSSSGGVRETQYF; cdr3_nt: TGTGCCAGCAGTTCTAGCGGGGGGGTTAGAGAGACCCAGTACTTC
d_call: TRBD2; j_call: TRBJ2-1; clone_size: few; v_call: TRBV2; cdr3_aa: CASSSLAGGYNEQFF; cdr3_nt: TGTGCCAGCAGTTCACTAGCGGGAGGTTACAATGAGCAGTTCTTC
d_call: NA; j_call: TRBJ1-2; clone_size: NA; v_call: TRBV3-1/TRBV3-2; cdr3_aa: CASSQEAGNYGYTF; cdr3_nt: TGTGCCAGCAGCCAAGAAGCGGGAAACTATGGCTACACCTTC
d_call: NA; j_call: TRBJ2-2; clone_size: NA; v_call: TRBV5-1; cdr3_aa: CASSSTGLNTGELFF; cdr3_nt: TGCGCCAGCAGTTCGACAGGTTTGAACACCGGGGAGCTGTTTTTT
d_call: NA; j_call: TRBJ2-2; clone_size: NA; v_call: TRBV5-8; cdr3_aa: CASSWRLNTGELFF; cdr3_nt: TGTGCCAGCAGCTGGAGGCTCAACACCGGGGAGCTGTTTTTT
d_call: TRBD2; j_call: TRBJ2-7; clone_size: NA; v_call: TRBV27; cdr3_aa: CASSLEPTSIYEQYF; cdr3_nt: TGTGCCAGCAGTTTGGAGCCGACTAGCATCTACGAGCAGTACTTC
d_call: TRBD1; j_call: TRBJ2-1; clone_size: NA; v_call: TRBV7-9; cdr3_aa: CASSPGTAGEQFF; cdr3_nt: TGTGCCAGCAGCCCCGGGACAGCCGGTGAGCAGTTCTTC
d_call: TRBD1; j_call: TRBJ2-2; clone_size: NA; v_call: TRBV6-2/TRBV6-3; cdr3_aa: CASSYSPLDRGATGELFF; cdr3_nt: TGTGCCAGCAGTTACTCGCCCCTAGACAGGGGAGCAACCGGGGAGCTGTTTTTT
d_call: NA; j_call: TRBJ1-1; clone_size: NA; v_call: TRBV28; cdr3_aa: CASSGVEAFF; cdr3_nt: TGTGCCAGCTCGGGAGTCGAAGCTTTCTTT
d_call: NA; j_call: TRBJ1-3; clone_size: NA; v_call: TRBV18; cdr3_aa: CASSPTPGTGNTIYF; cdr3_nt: TGTGCCAGCTCCCCGACCCCAGGGACTGGAAACACCATATATTTT
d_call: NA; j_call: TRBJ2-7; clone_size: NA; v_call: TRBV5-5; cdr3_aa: CASSPLGSYEQYF; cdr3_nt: TGTGCCAGCAGCCCGCTAGGATCCTACGAGCAGTACTTC
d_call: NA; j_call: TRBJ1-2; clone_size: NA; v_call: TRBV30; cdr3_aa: CAWSVRGATNYGYTF; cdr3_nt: TGTGCCTGGAGTGTACGGGGGGCAACTAACTATGGCTACACCTTC
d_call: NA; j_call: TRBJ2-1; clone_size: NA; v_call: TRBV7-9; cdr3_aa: CASSPSPIFFNEQFF; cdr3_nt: TGTGCCAGCAGCCCATCCCCTATCTTTTTCAATGAGCAGTTCTTC
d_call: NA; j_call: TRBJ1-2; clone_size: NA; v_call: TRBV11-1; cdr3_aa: CASSTGRLYGYTF; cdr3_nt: TGTGCCAGCAGTACAGGGCGACTCTATGGCTACACCTTC
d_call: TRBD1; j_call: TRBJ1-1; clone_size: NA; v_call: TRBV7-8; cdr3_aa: CASRRTGVNTEAFF; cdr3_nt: TGTGCCAGCAGGAGGACAGGGGTGAACACTGAAGCTTTCTTT
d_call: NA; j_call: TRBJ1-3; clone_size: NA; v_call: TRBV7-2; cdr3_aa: CASSLVLSSGNTIYF; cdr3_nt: TGTGCCAGCAGCTTAGTTCTGAGCTCTGGAAACACCATATATTTT
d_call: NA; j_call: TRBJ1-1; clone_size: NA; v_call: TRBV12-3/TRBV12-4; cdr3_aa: CASSLTTEAFF; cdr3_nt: TGTGCCAGCAGTTTGACTACTGAAGCTTTCTTT
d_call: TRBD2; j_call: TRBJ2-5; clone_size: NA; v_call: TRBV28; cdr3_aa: CASSRPPGAGGQETQYF; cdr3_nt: TGTGCCAGCAGCCGCCCCCCTGGGGCGGGGGGACAAGAGACCCAGTACTTC
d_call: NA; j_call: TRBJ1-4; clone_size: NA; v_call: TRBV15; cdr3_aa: CATAWSTNEKLFF; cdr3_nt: TGTGCCACCGCGTGGTCAACTAATGAAAAACTGTTTTTT
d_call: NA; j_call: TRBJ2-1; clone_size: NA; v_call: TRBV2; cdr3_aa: CASKSGAAYNEQFF; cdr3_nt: TGTGCCAGCAAGAGTGGGGCGGCCTACAATGAGCAGTTCTTC
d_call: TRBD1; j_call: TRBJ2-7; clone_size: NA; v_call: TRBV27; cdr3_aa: CATQIDREATLSEQYF; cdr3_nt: TGTGCCACCCAAATAGACAGGGAAGCAACCTTGAGCGAGCAGTACTTC
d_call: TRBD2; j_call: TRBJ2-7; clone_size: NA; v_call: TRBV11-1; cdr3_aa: CASSLQGTSGIYEQYF; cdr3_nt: TGTGCCAGCAGCTTACAAGGAACTAGCGGAATCTACGAGCAGTACTTC
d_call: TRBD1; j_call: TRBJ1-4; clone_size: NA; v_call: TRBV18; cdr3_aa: CASPVGQGTGNEKLFF; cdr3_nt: TGTGCCAGCCCCGTGGGACAGGGGACTGGTAATGAAAAACTGTTTTTT
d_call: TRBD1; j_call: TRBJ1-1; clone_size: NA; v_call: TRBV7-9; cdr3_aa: CASRRTGDVEAFF; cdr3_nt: TGTGCCAGCAGGCGAACAGGGGACGTTGAAGCTTTCTTT
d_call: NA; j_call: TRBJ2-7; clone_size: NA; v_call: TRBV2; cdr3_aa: CASRAGTAYYEQYF; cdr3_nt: TGTGCCAGCAGAGCCGGGACTGCGTACTACGAGCAGTACTTC
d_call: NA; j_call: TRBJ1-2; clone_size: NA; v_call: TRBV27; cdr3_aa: CASSLRGSYGYTF; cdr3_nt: TGTGCCAGCAGTTTACGGGGGTCCTATGGCTACACCTTC
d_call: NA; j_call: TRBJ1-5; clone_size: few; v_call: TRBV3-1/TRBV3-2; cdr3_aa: CASSQVPTVNQPQHF; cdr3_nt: TGTGCCAGCAGCCAAGTTCCGACAGTCAATCAGCCCCAGCATTTT
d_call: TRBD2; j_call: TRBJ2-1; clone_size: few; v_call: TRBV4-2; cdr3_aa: CASSLITLGLADYNEQFF; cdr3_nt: TGTGCCAGCAGCCTAATAACACTGGGACTAGCGGACTACAATGAGCAGTTCTTC
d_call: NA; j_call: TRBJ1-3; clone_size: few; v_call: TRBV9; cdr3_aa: CASSDNREGGSGNTIYF; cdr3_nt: TGTGCCAGCAGCGACAACAGGGAAGGGGGTTCTGGAAACACCATATATTTT
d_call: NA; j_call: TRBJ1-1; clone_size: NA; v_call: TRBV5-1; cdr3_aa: CASSLDPFGTEAFF; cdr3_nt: TGCGCCAGCAGCTTGGACCCCTTCGGCACTGAAGCTTTCTTT
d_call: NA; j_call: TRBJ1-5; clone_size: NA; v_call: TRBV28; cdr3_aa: CASSPGGARNQPQHF; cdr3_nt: TGTGCCAGCAGCCCGGGGGGGGCTCGCAATCAGCCCCAGCATTTT
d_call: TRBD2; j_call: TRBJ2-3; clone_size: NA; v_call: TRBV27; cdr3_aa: CASRPLAGGPDTQYF; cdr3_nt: TGTGCCAGCAGACCACTAGCGGGAGGTCCAGATACGCAGTATTTT
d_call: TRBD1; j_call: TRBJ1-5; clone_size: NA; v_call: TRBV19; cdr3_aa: CASSIVRTGLKPQHF; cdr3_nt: TGTGCCAGTAGTATAGTTCGGACAGGGCTCAAGCCCCAGCATTTT
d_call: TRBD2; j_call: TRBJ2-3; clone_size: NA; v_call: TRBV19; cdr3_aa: CASSISLTSGSTTDTQYF; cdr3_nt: TGTGCCAGTAGTATTAGTTTGACTAGCGGGAGTACTACAGATACGCAGTATTTT
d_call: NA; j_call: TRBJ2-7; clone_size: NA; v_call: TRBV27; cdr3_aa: CASSLRGGPTYEQYF; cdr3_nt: TGTGCCAGCAGTTTAAGGGGGGGGCCAACGTACGAGCAGTACTTC
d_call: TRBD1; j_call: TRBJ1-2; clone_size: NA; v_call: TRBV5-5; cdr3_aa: CASSLVYRGPNYGYTF; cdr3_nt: TGTGCCAGCAGCTTGGTTTATAGGGGGCCTAACTATGGCTACACCTTC
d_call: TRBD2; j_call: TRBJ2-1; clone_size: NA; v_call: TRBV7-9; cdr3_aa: CASSFRAGGLREQFF; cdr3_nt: TGTGCCAGCAGCTTTCGAGCGGGAGGACTACGGGAGCAGTTCTTC
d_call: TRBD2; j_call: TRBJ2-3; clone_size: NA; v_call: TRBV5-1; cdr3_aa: CASSSKLAGGDTQYF; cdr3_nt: TGCGCCAGCAGCTCCAAACTAGCGGGAGGTGATACGCAGTATTTT
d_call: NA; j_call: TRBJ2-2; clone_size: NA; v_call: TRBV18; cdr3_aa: CASSPPGGTGELFF; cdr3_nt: TGTGCCAGCTCACCACCGGGAGGCACCGGGGAGCTGTTTTTT
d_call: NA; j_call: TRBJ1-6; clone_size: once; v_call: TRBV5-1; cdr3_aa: CASSLGQINSPLHF; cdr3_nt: TGCGCCAGCAGCTTGGGACAGATAAATTCACCCCTCCACTTT
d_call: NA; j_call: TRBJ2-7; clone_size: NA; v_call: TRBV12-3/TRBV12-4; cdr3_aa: CASSRDGYEQYF; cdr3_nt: TGTGCCAGCAGTCGAGATGGCTACGAGCAGTACTTC
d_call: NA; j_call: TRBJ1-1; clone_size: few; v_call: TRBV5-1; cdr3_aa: CASSLERIPGEAFF; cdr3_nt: TGCGCCAGCAGCTTAGAAAGAATTCCGGGGGAAGCTTTCTTT
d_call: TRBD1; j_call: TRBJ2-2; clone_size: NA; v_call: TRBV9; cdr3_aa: CASSPRGTGWTGELFF; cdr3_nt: TGTGCCAGCAGCCCACGTGGGACAGGGTGGACCGGGGAGCTGTTTTTT
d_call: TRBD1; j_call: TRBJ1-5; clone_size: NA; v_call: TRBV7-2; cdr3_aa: CASSLAVAGGGQPQHF; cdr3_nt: TGTGCCAGCAGCTTAGCCGTCGCAGGGGGCGGTCAGCCCCAGCATTTT
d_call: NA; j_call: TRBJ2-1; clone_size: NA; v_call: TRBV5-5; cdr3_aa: CASSFGAGDTEFF; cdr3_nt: TGTGCCAGCAGCTTCGGGGCGGGGGACACGGAGTTCTTC
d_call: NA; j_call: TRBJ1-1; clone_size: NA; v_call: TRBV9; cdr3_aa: CASSVGATMNTEAFF; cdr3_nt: TGTGCCAGCAGCGTAGGAGCCACCATGAACACTGAAGCTTTCTTT
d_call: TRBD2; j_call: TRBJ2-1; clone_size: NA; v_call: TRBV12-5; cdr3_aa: CASGLVLTSGSHEQFF; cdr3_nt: TGTGCTAGTGGTTTGGTACTGACTAGCGGGAGTCATGAGCAGTTCTTC
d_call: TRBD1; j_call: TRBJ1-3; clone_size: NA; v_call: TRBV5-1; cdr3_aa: CASSLGTGLNGLIGNTIYF; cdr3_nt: TGCGCCAGCAGCCTAGGGACAGGGTTAAATGGTTTAATCGGAAACACCATATATTTT
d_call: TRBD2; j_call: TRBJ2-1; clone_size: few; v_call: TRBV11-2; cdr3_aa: CASSPGAGLYNEQFF; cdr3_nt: TGTGCCAGCAGCCCTGGAGCGGGACTCTACAATGAGCAGTTCTTC
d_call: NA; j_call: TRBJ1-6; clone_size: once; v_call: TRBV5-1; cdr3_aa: CASRGTSSYNSPLHF; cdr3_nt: TGCGCCAGCAGGGGGACAAGCTCCTATAATTCACCCCTCCACTTT